The rows below give T cell receptor beta chains drawn from one sample of a study of cytomegalovirus exposure and HLA in healthy donors. Assay: immunoSEQ multiplex PCR; the TCRdb copy retains only in-frame clones and omits some. The sample lists 230,000 or so clones, about nine tenths occurring once. Source material: PBMCs. The source of these receptors is a girl aged 2 to 10 in good health and CMV-seronegative. Both conserved end residues are part of each CDR3. The order of the fields is V gene, D gene, J gene, clone size, CDR3 DNA, CDR3 protein. D genes are given only for firm matches. The listing skips clone size in some rows; elsewhere it reads once, few, many or a size class.

TRBV5-6	TRBD1	TRBJ2-7	.	TGTGCCAGCAGCTCCCAGGGGGCCTCCTACGAGCAGTACTTC	CASSSQGASYEQYF
TRBV7-9	.	TRBJ1-5	.	TGTGCCAGCAGCTTAGGTACAGGGTCAGAGCAGCCCCAGCATTTT	CASSLGTGSEQPQHF
TRBV6-6	.	TRBJ2-2	.	TGTGCCAGCAGTTACGGCGGGAATCTTAACACCGGGGAGCTGTTTTTT	CASSYGGNLNTGELFF
TRBV4-2	.	TRBJ1-2	.	TGTGCCAGCAGCCAGGGGGGACGGAACTATGGCTACACCTTC	CASSQGGRNYGYTF
TRBV15	TRBD2	TRBJ2-1	.	TGTGCCACCAGCAGAGATCTGGGCGGGAGGGAAGTACACAAGCAGTTCTTC	CATSRDLGGREVHKQFF
TRBV15	TRBD2	TRBJ2-1	.	TGTGCCACCAGCAGAGATCCCTTGACACCCACTAGCGGGAGTTCAAATGAGCAGTTCTTC	CATSRDPLTPTSGSSNEQFF
TRBV2	.	TRBJ2-5	few	TGTGCCAGCAGTGAACTCGGGGGGCTGTGGGAGACCCAGTACTTC	CASSELGGLWETQYF
TRBV4-1	.	TRBJ1-2	.	TGCGCCAGCAGCTTGGAAGAGGGCGACTATGGCTACACCTTC	CASSLEEGDYGYTF
TRBV27	.	TRBJ2-3	.	TGTGCCAGCAGTTTATCCCGTTTGGCAACAGATACGCAGTATTTT	CASSLSRLATDTQYF
TRBV14	TRBD2	TRBJ2-1	.	TGTGCCAGCAGCCTCCCCGGGGGGGGCAATGAGCAGTTCTTC	CASSLPGGGNEQFF
TRBV9	.	TRBJ1-1	.	TGTGCCAGCAGCCCGAACGAACGCCCGGGGAACACTGAAGCTTTCTTT	CASSPNERPGNTEAFF
TRBV19	.	TRBJ1-5	.	TGTGCCAGCCGTGGAGGGCAGGGAAGCAATCAGCCCCAGCATTTT	CASRGGQGSNQPQHF
TRBV6-5	TRBD1	TRBJ1-4	once	TGTGCCAGCAGTATCGGACAGGGAGGCGAGGAAAAACTGTTTTTT	CASSIGQGGEEKLFF
TRBV4-1	.	TRBJ1-1	.	TGCGCCAGCAGCCAAGAATCGGTTGGGAACACTGAAGCTTTCTTT	CASSQESVGNTEAFF
TRBV10-2	TRBD2	TRBJ2-1	.	TGCGCCAGCAGAGGGTTGCGGGAGGCATACAATGAGCAGTTCTTC	CASRGLREAYNEQFF
TRBV19	.	TRBJ2-7	.	TGTGCCAGCAGACTAGAGCTGTTTTTAGGCTCGAAGGACGAGCAGTACTTC	CASRLELFLGSKDEQYF
TRBV15	TRBD1	TRBJ1-2	.	TGTGCCACCAGCACGGGACAGGGAGCAGGCTATGGCTACACCTTC	CATSTGQGAGYGYTF
TRBV30	.	TRBJ2-3	.	TGTGCCTGGAGCGGGACACTCCGCACAGATACGCAGTATTTT	CAWSGTLRTDTQYF
TRBV6-6	.	TRBJ1-4	few	TGTGCCAGCAGTTACTCGACAGCAACTAATGAAAAACTGTTTTTT	CASSYSTATNEKLFF
TRBV30	TRBD1	TRBJ1-2	.	TGTGCCTGGGACAGGGGCGGTAACTATGGCTACACCTTC	CAWDRGGNYGYTF
TRBV10-3	TRBD1	TRBJ1-1	.	TGTGCCATCAGCGGGACAGGGGAAGCTTTCTTT	CAISGTGEAFF
TRBV6-1	.	TRBJ1-3	once	TGTGCCAGCAGTGAAGGGTTTTGGCTAAACACCATATATTTT	CASSEGFWLNTIYF
TRBV5-1	TRBD2	TRBJ2-5	.	TGCGCCAGCAGCGGGCACGGGGGGCAAGAGACCCAGTACTTC	CASSGHGGQETQYF
TRBV6-4	.	TRBJ2-1	.	TGTGCCAGCAGTGACAAAGGGAGAGGTTCCTACAATGAGCAGTTCTTC	CASSDKGRGSYNEQFF
TRBV6-5	.	TRBJ1-1	.	TGTGCCAGCAGGACCTACAGGGACACTGAAGCTTTCTTT	CASRTYRDTEAFF
TRBV25-1	TRBD2	TRBJ2-1	.	TGTGCCAGCAGAGTAGCGGGAAGCTCCTACAATGAGCAGTTCTTC	CASRVAGSSYNEQFF
TRBV5-1	TRBD1	TRBJ2-7	.	TGCGCCAGCAGCTTTAAGGCCAGGGGGCGCAGCAAGCAGTACTTC	CASSFKARGRSKQYF
TRBV30	.	TRBJ2-7	.	TGTGCCTGGAGTGGGACCGGGACTTCCTACGAGCAGTACTTC	CAWSGTGTSYEQYF
TRBV6-6	.	TRBJ1-6	.	TGTGCCAGCAGTTATTCAGGGGTCCCCCTCCACTTT	CASSYSGVPLHF
TRBV4-2	.	TRBJ2-3	.	TGTGCCAGCAGCCAAGACGTTGGGGGGGGCCCCGAGGATACGCAGTATTTT	CASSQDVGGGPEDTQYF
TRBV7-9	TRBD1	TRBJ1-6	.	TGTGCCAGCAGCTTAGAAGCCGGGACAGGATGGTCCTATAATTCACCCCTCCACTTT	CASSLEAGTGWSYNSPLHF
TRBV30	TRBD1	TRBJ2-5	.	TGTGCCTGCCCAGGACAGGAGCAAGAGACCCAGTACTTC	CACPGQEQETQYF
TRBV9	.	TRBJ2-7	.	TGTGCCAGCAGCGTAGCTGATGCGTACGAGCAGTACTTC	CASSVADAYEQYF
TRBV6-1	TRBD1	TRBJ1-1	.	TGTGCCAGCAGTGAGGGTTCCCCGATACTCAGGGGGAGATACACTGAAGCTTTCTTT	CASSEGSPILRGRYTEAFF
TRBV10-2	.	TRBJ1-1	.	TGCGCCAGCAGTGACCTGAGGGGGAACAGTGAAGCTTTCTTT	CASSDLRGNSEAFF
TRBV6-5	TRBD1	TRBJ2-1	once	TGTGCCAGCAGTTACTCGACGACAGGGGACAATGAGCAGTTCTTC	CASSYSTTGDNEQFF
TRBV5-1	.	TRBJ1-1	once	TGCGCCAGCAGCTTGGCTGCAGAACCGTTGAACACTGAAGCTTTCTTT	CASSLAAEPLNTEAFF
TRBV11-3	.	TRBJ1-1	.	TGTGCCAGCAGCTTAGCGGGGAGGGGTAGGATGAACACTGAAGCTTTCTTT	CASSLAGRGRMNTEAFF
TRBV7-2	.	TRBJ1-1	.	TGTGCCAGCAGCCCAGGGGCCTCGAACACTGAAGCTTTCTTT	CASSPGASNTEAFF
TRBV7-9	.	TRBJ2-7	.	TGTGCCAGCAGCCCGGACAGAGGTCCCTACGAGCAGTACTTC	CASSPDRGPYEQYF
TRBV15	TRBD1	TRBJ1-4	.	TGTGCCACCAGCAGAGGGGAGACAGGGACTAATGAAAAACTGTTTTTT	CATSRGETGTNEKLFF
TRBV27	.	TRBJ1-4	.	TGTGCCAGCAGTGCGGCAGGGAATGAAAAACTGTTTTTT	CASSAAGNEKLFF
TRBV9	TRBD2	TRBJ2-3	.	TGTGCCAGCAGCTTCCTCGGGGGGGGGAGCACAGATACGCAGTATTTT	CASSFLGGGSTDTQYF
TRBV5-1	TRBD1	TRBJ2-3	.	TGCGCCAGCAGAGAGGACAGGGTATTCACAGATACGCAGTATTTT	CASREDRVFTDTQYF
TRBV11-2	.	TRBJ2-5	few	TGTGCCAGCAGCCCCGGTATCACCCAGTACTTC	CASSPGITQYF
TRBV30	.	TRBJ1-1	few	TGTGCCTGGACCGCGACTGAGAACACTGAAGCTTTCTTT	CAWTATENTEAFF
TRBV6-1	.	TRBJ2-3	.	TGTGCCAGCAGTGAAGCAGGACACCCAAGCACAGATACGCAGTATTTT	CASSEAGHPSTDTQYF
TRBV5-1	TRBD1	TRBJ2-1	.	TGCGCCAGCAGCCAGGGGACAGGGGAGGTCGATGAGCAGTTCTTC	CASSQGTGEVDEQFF
TRBV5-1	.	TRBJ2-7	.	TGCGCCAGCAGCTTGTTCCCCCGGGACACCCCTGTAGAGCAGTACTTC	CASSLFPRDTPVEQYF
TRBV5-4	.	TRBJ1-1	.	TGTGCCAGCAGCGTGGGGTTCGGGGAGAACACTGAAGCTTTCTTT	CASSVGFGENTEAFF
TRBV18	TRBD2	TRBJ2-5	.	TGTGCCAGCTCACTATTCGGACTAGCGGGAGTCCAAGAGACCCAGTACTTC	CASSLFGLAGVQETQYF
TRBV6-1	.	TRBJ1-1	.	TGTGCCACCGATACAGCGGGATTGAACACTGAAGCTTTCTTT	CATDTAGLNTEAFF
TRBV9	.	TRBJ1-2	.	TGTGCCAGCAGCCCCGAGGGGGGGTACTATGGCTACACCTTC	CASSPEGGYYGYTF
TRBV5-1	TRBD1	TRBJ1-1	.	TGCGCCAGCAGCTTGTTTTACAGGGGCTTTCGAGAAAACACTGAAGCTTTCTTT	CASSLFYRGFRENTEAFF